This T cell receptor (beta chain) emerged from a study of control samples from healthy donors and cancer patients. V was trimmed by 5 bases and J by 1 base, leaving 5 bases between them. Per the germline V gene, CDR1 is SGHVS and CDR2 is FQNEAQ. The CDR3 length is 12 residues. Profiling relied on immunoSEQ multiplex PCR, and the TCRdb table lists in-frame clones only, not all of them. The sample consists of 100,000 to 150,000 clones, around 93% of them appearing once. The receptor comes from a woman between 50 and 59 years old in good health. The V gene is TRBV7-8, the J gene TRBJ1-1, with D uncertain. The sequencing input was blood. The CDR3 coding sequence is TGTGCCAGCAGCCCAGCGAACACTGAAGCTTTCTTT. Amino acids: CASSPANTEAFF.